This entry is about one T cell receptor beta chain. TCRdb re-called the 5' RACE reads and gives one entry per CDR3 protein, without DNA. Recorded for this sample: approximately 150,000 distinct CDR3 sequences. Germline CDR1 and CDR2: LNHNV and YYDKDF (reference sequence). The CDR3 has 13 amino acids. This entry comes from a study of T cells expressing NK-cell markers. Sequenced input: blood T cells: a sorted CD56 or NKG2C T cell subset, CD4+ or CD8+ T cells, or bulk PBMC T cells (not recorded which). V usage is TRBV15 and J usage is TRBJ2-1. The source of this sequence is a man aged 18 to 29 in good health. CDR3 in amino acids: CATSRLDTLEQFF.